The clone carrying this T cell receptor (beta chain) was found once. Its antigen is as yet unknown. Trimming left V 2 bases short and J 5 bases short, with 6 bases between. Germline CDR1 reads KGHSH; CDR2 reads LQKENI. The CDR3 has 12 residues. Use of 60 Vbeta and 13 Jbeta primers characterized the PCR. Clones were sequenced by immunoSEQ multiplex PCR, and TCRdb holds only the in-frame ones, with some missing. Found here are about 130,000 clones, roughly 75% of them singletons; the top ten hold 0.95% to 1.5%. This sample is drawn from a study of cytomegalovirus exposure and HLA in healthy donors. Looking at the study overall: Ancestry clustering placed 81% of a few hundred genotyped donors in the Caucasian-associated cluster.

Study-level results: Analyses of presence/absence relied on an assumption of roughly uniform sequencing depth across donors.

The study sampled nominally healthy donors, though unrecorded immune exposures were likely. The receptor's source is a female donor in good health and CMV-seronegative. Sequencing was done on a sample of PBMCs. This chain links TRBV18 with TRBJ2-5; unclear D gene. Here the CDR3 DNA reads TGTGCCAGCTCACCAGAGAGCGAGACCCAGTACTTC. It codes for CASSPESETQYF.